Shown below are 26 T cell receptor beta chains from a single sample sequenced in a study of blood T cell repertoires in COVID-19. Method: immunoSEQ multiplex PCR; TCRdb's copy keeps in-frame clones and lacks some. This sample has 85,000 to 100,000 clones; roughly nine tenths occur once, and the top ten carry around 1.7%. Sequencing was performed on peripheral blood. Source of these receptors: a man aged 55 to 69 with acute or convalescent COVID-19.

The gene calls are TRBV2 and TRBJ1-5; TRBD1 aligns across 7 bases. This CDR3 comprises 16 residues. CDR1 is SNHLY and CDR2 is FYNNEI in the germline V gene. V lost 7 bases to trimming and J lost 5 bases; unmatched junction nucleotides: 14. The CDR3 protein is CASTERRQGRDQPQHF. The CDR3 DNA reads TGTGCCAGCACCGAAAGGAGACAGGGACGGGATCAGCCCCAGCATTTT.

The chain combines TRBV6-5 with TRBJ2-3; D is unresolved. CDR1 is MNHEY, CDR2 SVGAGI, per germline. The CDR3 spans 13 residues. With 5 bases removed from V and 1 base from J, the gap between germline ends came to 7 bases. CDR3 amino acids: CASSSPGTDTQYF. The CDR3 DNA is TGTGCCAGCAGTAGCCCCGGCACAGATACGCAGTATTTT.

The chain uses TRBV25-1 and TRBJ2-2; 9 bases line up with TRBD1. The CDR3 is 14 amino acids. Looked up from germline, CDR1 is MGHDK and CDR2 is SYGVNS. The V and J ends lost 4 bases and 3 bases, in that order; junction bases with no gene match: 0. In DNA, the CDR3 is TGTGCCAGCAGTGGACAGGGGGACACCGGGGAGCTGTTTTTT. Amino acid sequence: CASSGQGDTGELFF.

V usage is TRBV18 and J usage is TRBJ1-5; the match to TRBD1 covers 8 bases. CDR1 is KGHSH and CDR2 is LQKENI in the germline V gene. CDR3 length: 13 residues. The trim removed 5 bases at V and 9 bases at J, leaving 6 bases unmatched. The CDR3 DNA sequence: TGTGCCAGCTCAACGGACAGGGAGAGGCCCCAGCATTTT. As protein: CASSTDRERPQHF.

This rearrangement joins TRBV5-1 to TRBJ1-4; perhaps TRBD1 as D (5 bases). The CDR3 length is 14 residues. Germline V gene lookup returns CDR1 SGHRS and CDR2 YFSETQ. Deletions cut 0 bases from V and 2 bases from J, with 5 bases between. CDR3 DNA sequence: TGCGCCAGCAGCTTGGGACAGACTAATGAAAAACTGTTTTTT. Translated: CASSLGQTNEKLFF. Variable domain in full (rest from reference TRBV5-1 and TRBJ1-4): KAGVTQTPRYLIKTRGQQVTLSCSPISGHRSVSWYQQTPGQGLQFLFEYFSETQRNKGNFPGRFSGRQFSNSRSEMNVSTLELGDSALYLCASSLGQTNEKLFFGSGTQLSVL.

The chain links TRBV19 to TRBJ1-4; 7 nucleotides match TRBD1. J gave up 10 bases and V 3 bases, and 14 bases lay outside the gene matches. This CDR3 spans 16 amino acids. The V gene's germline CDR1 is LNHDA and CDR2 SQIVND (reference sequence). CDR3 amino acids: CASSIPGQEPPLKLFF. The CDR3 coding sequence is TGTGCCAGTAGTATCCCCGGACAGGAACCTCCCTTAAAACTGTTTTTT.

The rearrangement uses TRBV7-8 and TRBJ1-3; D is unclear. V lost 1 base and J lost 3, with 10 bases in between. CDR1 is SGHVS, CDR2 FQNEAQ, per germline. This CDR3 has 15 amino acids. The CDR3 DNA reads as TGTGCCAGCAGCTTAGAATCGGGGTATGGAAACACCATATATTTT. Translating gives CASSLESGYGNTIYF.

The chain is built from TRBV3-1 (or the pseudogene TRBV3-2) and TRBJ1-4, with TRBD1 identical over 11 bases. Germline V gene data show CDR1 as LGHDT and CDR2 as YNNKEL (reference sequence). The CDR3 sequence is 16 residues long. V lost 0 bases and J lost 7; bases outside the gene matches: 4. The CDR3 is CASSQDKGTGGEKLFF. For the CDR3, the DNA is TGTGCCAGCAGCCAAGATAAGGGGACAGGGGGTGAAAAACTGTTTTTT.

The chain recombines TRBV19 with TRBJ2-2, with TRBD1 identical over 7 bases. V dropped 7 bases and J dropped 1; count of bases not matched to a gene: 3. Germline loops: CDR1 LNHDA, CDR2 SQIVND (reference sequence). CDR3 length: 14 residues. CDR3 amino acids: CASMGQRNTGELFF. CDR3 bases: TGTGCCAGTATGGGACAGAGGAACACCGGGGAGCTGTTTTTT.

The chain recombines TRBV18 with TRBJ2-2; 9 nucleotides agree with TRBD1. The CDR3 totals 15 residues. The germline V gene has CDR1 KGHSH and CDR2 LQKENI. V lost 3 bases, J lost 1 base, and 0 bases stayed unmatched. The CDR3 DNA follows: TGTGCCAGCTCACCGGACAGGGGGAACACCGGGGAGCTGTTTTTT. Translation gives CASSPDRGNTGELFF.

The CDR3 sequence: CASSSQRSYGYTF. CDR3 in DNA: TGTGCCAGCAGTTCCCAACGGAGCTATGGCTACACCTTC. The rearrangement links TRBV6-5 to TRBJ1-2; D is unclear. V lost 4 bases to trimming and J lost 4 bases, with 10 bases between them. The CDR3 is made up of 13 amino acids. Germline V gives CDR1 MNHEY, CDR2 SVGAGI.

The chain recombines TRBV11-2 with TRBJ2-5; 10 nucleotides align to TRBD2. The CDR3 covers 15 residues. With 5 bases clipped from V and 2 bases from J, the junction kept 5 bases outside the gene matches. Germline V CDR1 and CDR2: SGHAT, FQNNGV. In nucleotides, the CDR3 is TGTGCCAGCAGCAAACTAGCGGGGAGGCAAGAGACCCAGTACTTC. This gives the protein CASSKLAGRQETQYF.

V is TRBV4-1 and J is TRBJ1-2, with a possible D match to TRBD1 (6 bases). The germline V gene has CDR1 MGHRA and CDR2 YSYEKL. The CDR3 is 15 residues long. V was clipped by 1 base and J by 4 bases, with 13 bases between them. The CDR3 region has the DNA TGCGCCAGCAGCCAAGTCACGCAGGGGTCCTATGGCTACACCTTC. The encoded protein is CASSQVTQGSYGYTF.

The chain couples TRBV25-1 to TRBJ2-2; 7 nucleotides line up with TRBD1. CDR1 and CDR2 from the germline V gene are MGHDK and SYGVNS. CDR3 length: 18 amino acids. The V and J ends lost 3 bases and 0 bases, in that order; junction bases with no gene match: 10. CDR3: CASSDTHRDSPNTGELFF. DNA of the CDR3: TGTGCCAGCAGTGATACGCACCGGGACAGCCCGAACACCGGGGAGCTGTTTTTT.

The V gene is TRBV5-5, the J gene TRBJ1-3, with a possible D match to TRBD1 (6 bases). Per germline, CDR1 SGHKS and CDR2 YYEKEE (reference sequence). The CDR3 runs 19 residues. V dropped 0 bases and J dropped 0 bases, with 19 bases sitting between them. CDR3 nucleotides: TGTGCCAGCAGCTTGGGGACAGTCGGGACGGGGTTCTCTGGAAACACCATATATTTT. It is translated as CASSLGTVGTGFSGNTIYF.

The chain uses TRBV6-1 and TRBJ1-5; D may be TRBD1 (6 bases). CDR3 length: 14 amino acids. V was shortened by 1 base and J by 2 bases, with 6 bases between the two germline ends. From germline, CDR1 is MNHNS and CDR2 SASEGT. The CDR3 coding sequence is TGTGCCAGCAGTGAAGACAGGGGCAATCAGCCCCAGCATTTT. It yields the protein CASSEDRGNQPQHF.

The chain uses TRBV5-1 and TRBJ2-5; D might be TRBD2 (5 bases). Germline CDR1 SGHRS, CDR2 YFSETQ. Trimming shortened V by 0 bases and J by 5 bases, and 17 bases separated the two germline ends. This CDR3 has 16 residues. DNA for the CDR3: TGCGCCAGCAGCTTGGCTAGGACCATCCGAGGGGAGACCCAGTACTTC. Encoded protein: CASSLARTIRGETQYF.

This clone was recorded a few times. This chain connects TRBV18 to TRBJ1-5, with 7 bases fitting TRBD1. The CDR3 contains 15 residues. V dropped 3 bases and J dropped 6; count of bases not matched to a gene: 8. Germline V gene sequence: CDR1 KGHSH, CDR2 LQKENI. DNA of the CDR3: TGTGCCAGCTCACCCCTAGACAGGGAAAGTCAGCCCCAGCATTTT. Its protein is CASSPLDRESQPQHF.

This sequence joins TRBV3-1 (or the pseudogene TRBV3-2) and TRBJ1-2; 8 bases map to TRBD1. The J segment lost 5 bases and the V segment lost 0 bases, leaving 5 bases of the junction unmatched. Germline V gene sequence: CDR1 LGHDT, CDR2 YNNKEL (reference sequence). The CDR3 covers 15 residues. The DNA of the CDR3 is TGTGCCAGCAGCCAAGACCCCACAGGGGGTTATGGCTACACCTTC. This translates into CASSQDPTGGYGYTF.

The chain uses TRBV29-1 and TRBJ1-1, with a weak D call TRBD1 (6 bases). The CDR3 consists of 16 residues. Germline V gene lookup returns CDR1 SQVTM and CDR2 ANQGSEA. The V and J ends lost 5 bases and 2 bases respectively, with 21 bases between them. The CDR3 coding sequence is TGCAGCGTTCCCATGGGGGCCCTAGGGGCCAACACTGAAGCTTTCTTT. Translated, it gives CSVPMGALGANTEAFF.

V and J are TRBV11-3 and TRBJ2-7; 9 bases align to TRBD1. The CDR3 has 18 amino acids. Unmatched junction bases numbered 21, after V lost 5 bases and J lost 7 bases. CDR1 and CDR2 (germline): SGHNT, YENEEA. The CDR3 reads CASSPGKFSGQGGEEQYF. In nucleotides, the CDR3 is TGTGCCAGCAGCCCCGGGAAGTTTTCGGGACAGGGTGGAGAGGAGCAGTACTTC.

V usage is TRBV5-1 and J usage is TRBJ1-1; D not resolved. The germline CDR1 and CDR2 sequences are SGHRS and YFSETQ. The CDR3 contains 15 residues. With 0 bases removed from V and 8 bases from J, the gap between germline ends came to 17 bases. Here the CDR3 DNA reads TGCGCCAGCAGCTTGGCCGATCGATTGGGGAGGGAAGCTTTCTTT. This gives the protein CASSLADRLGREAFF.

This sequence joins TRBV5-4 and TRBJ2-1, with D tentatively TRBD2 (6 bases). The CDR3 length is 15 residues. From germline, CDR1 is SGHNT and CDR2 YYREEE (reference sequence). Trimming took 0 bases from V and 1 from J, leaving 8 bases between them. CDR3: CASSLAAGSYNEQFF. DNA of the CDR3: TGTGCCAGCAGCTTGGCGGCGGGGTCCTACAATGAGCAGTTCTTC.

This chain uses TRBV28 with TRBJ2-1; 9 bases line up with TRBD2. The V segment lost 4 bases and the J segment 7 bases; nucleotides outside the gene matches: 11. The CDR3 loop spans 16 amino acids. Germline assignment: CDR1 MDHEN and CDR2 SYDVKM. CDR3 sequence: CASSSLEGGGVNEQFF. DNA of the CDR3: TGTGCCAGCAGTTCCCTCGAGGGCGGGGGGGTGAATGAGCAGTTCTTC.

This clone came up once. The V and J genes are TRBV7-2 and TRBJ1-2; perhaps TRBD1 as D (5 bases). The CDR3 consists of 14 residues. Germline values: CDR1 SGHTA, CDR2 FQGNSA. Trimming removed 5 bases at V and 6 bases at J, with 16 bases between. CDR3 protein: CASSPREGRDGYTF. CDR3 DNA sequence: TGTGCCAGCAGCCCCCGGGAGGGGCGTGATGGCTACACCTTC.

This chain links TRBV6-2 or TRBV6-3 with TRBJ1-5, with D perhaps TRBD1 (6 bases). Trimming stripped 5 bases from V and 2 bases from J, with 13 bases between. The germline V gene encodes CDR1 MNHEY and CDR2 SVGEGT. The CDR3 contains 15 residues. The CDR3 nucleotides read TGTGCCAGCAGTGACACAGGGTTTGGCAATCAGCCCCAGCATTTT. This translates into CASSDTGFGNQPQHF.